Below are 22 T cell receptor beta chains sequenced from a single sample in a study of ipilimumab plus nivolumab after autologous stem cell transplantation. Data came from immunoSEQ multiplex PCR; TCRdb stores just in-frame clones and leaves some out. The repertoire holds some 25,000 clones, 85% to 90% seen once, with 4% to 6% in the top ten. The sample consisted of PBMCs, taken in a trial of ipilimumab plus nivolumab as post-transplant consolidation. All receptors derive from a male donor with diffuse large B-cell lymphoma.

This chain connects TRBV6-6 to TRBJ2-7, with a tentative D call TRBD1 (5 bases). Trimming left V 2 bases short and J 3 bases short, with 14 bases between. Germline CDR1 and CDR2: MNHNY and SVGAGI (reference sequence). This CDR3 contains 15 residues. Written as DNA, the CDR3 is TGTGCCAGCAGTTACGTGGACAAGGGAATCTACGAGCAGTACTTC. Encoded protein: CASSYVDKGIYEQYF.

This chain joins TRBV19 and TRBJ2-2; perhaps TRBD1 as D (5 bases). The CDR3 spans 16 residues. The germline V gene encodes CDR1 LNHDA and CDR2 SQIVND (reference sequence). Trimming pared 6 bases from V and 3 bases from J, leaving 17 bases between. The CDR3, as DNA: TGTGCCAGTAGCCCCTTGCAGGGTAGGGACACCGGGGAGCTGTTTTTT. It translates to CASSPLQGRDTGELFF.

This chain links TRBV6-1 with TRBJ2-7; 7 positions match TRBD2. The V gene's germline CDR1 is MNHNS and CDR2 SASEGT. V shed 0 bases and J 2 bases; nucleotides not matched to a gene: 7. There are 16 residues in the CDR3. This CDR3 is CASSEAAGGGTYEQYF. The CDR3 DNA reads TGTGCCAGCAGTGAAGCGGCTGGCGGGGGTACCTACGAGCAGTACTTC.

V is TRBV7-9 and J is TRBJ1-2; D uncertain. CDR1 is SEHNR, CDR2 FQNEAQ, per germline (reference sequence). This CDR3 region has 15 residues. With 4 bases removed from V and 4 bases from J, the gap between germline ends came to 16 bases. CDR3 coding DNA: TGTGCCAGCAGCTCCCAAGCGGTATATTCCTATGGCTACACCTTC. Protein: CASSSQAVYSYGYTF.

Details on this clone: At one end the junction does not follow the germline gene, possibly because of a read error. J is TRBJ2-7 and V is TRBV7-9, with D hard to call. CDR1 is SEHNR and CDR2 is FQNEAQ in the germline V gene (reference sequence). The CDR3 contains 11 residues. CDR3 bases: TGTGCCAGCAGCTTAGGTGCTCGCGTCGTCTTC. Protein product: CASSLGARVVF.

This clone was detected only once. V and J are TRBV5-4 and TRBJ1-3; D not certain. This CDR3 is built from 15 residues. V lost 0 bases and J lost 0, with 7 bases in between. Germline V CDR1 and CDR2: SGHNT, YYREEE (reference sequence). For the CDR3, the DNA is TGTGCCAGCAGCTTGGTTGCTTTCTCTGGAAACACCATATATTTT. As protein: CASSLVAFSGNTIYF.

The chain links TRBV5-8 to TRBJ2-5; 13 bases fit TRBD2. The length of the CDR3 is 16 residues. Per germline, CDR1 SGHTS and CDR2 YDEGEE. Losses at the gene ends were 4 bases for V and 1 base for J; bases not matched to a gene: 4. CDR3 amino acids: CASSGGLAGLQETQYF. The CDR3 bases are TGTGCCAGCAGCGGGGGACTAGCGGGGCTCCAAGAGACCCAGTACTTC.

This sequence joins TRBV12-5 and TRBJ1-5; D remains ambiguous. Germline values: CDR1 LGHNT, CDR2 FRNRAP. This CDR3 is built from 14 residues. V lost 6 bases, J lost 3 bases, and 12 bases lay in between. The CDR3 protein is CASGSAVPNQPQHF. The CDR3 nucleotides read TGTGCTAGTGGCTCCGCGGTGCCCAATCAGCCCCAGCATTTT.

J is TRBJ2-3 and V is TRBV6-1; a possible D gene is TRBD2 (6 bases). The CDR3 has 14 residues. Per germline, CDR1 MNHNS and CDR2 SASEGT. Trimming took off 8 bases at V and 6 bases at J, with 18 bases between the two ends. CDR3 DNA sequence: TGTGCCAGCGCGCAGCTAAGAACTAGCGATACGCAGTATTTT. Its protein is CASAQLRTSDTQYF.

The CDR3, as DNA: TGTGCCAGCAGCTCCCGGACAGCCTCCTACGAGCAGTACTTC. Protein product: CASSSRTASYEQYF. The V gene is TRBV7-2, the J gene TRBJ2-7; TRBD1 is a possible D gene (6 bases). The CDR3 length is 14 residues. V lost 4 bases and J 0 bases, leaving 10 bases between the germline ends. Germline V gives CDR1 SGHTA, CDR2 FQGNSA.

A few counts support this clone. J is TRBJ2-1 and V is TRBV7-3; TRBD2 agrees at 9 bases. Looked up from germline, CDR1 is SGHTA and CDR2 is FQGTGA. The CDR3 is made up of 15 amino acids. V gave up 2 bases and J gave up 10 bases; unmatched junction bases: 9. The CDR3 loop is CASSLDLAGRSEQFF. The CDR3 DNA is TGTGCCAGCAGCTTAGACCTAGCGGGGCGGTCGGAGCAGTTCTTC. The variable domain in full, with the rest retrieved from reference TRBV7-3 and TRBJ2-1, is GAGVSQTPSNKVTEKGKYVELRCDPISGHTALYWYRQSLGQGPEFLIYFQGTGAADDSGLPNDRFFAVRPEGSVSTLKIQRTERGDSAVYLCASSLDLAGRSEQFFGPGTRLTVL.

The chain employs TRBV19 and TRBJ2-1, with D maybe TRBD1 (6 bases). Germline-derived CDR1 and CDR2 are LNHDA and SQIVND (reference sequence). Trimming stripped 6 bases from V and 4 bases from J, with 16 bases between. The CDR3 runs 15 residues. CDR3 amino acids: CASSLRQDVYNEQFF. The CDR3 DNA sequence: TGTGCCAGTAGCTTGCGACAGGATGTATACAATGAGCAGTTCTTC.

The rearrangement uses TRBV11-2 and TRBJ2-1; D not resolved. This CDR3 has 11 amino acids. V was cut by 5 bases and J by 6 bases, with 5 bases left in between. CDR1 is SGHAT, CDR2 FQNNGV, per germline. The CDR3 DNA reads as TGTGCCAGCAGCCCCCGCAATGAGCAGTTCTTC. Translating it yields CASSPRNEQFF.

The V and J genes are TRBV29-1 and TRBJ2-7, with D uncertain. The CDR3 contains 12 residues. Germline CDR1 reads SQVTM; CDR2 reads ANQGSEA. V lost 4 bases and J lost 2, with 9 bases in between. The CDR3 loop is CSVVVAAYEQYF. DNA for the CDR3: TGCAGCGTTGTTGTAGCAGCCTACGAGCAGTACTTC.

CDR3 sequence (DNA): TGTGCCAGCAGCGTAGCTCGGGACAGGCGTCTAACTGGTGGCTACACCTTC. The encoded protein is CASSVARDRRLTGGYTF. V and J are TRBV9 and TRBJ1-2, with 8 bases fitting TRBD1. V was pared by 0 bases and J by 7 bases, with 14 bases of the junction left unmatched. The CDR3 is made up of 17 amino acids. Germline V gene lookup returns CDR1 SGDLS and CDR2 YYNGEE.

The chain employs TRBV7-2 and TRBJ2-3, with a tentative D call TRBD2 (7 bases). This CDR3 has 15 residues. Germline lookup yields CDR1 SGHTA and CDR2 FQGNSA. The V gene lost 1 base and the J gene lost 4 bases, with 12 bases spanning the gap. CDR3 nucleotide sequence: TGTGCCAGCAGCTTAGGGGGGGGGCGCGCAGATACGCAGTATTTT. Translating gives CASSLGGGRADTQYF.

Concerning this clone: The sample has other DNA sequences that encode this CDR3 too. The chain carries TRBV30 and TRBJ1-2, with D unclear. V shed 0 bases and J shed 2 bases, with 7 bases lying between them. This CDR3 region has 13 residues. Germline loops: CDR1 GTSNPN, CDR2 SVGIG (reference sequence). DNA of the CDR3: TGTGCCTGGAGTGTAGAGGCCAACTATGGCTACACCTTC. It translates to CAWSVEANYGYTF.

The genes are TRBV19 and TRBJ1-1, with 11 bases identical to TRBD1. The CDR3 contains 15 residues. The germline V gene has CDR1 LNHDA and CDR2 SQIVND (reference sequence). V was pared by 3 bases and J by 5 bases, with 5 bases of the junction left unmatched. The CDR3 spells CASSILGTGGTEAFF. CDR3 in DNA: TGTGCCAGTAGTATCCTCGGGACAGGGGGAACTGAAGCTTTCTTT.

The rearrangement joins TRBV30 to TRBJ2-3; 7 bases line up with TRBD2. CDR3 length: 12 amino acids. Germline V gene data show CDR1 as GTSNPN and CDR2 as SVGIG (reference sequence). Losses at the gene ends were 5 bases for V and 5 bases for J; bases not matched to a gene: 4. CDR3 loop: CAWGWEGDTQYF. For the CDR3, the DNA is TGTGCCTGGGGCTGGGAGGGAGATACGCAGTATTTT.

The chain recombines TRBV6-1 with TRBJ2-7; the D gene is possibly TRBD2 (6 bases). V lost 4 bases to trimming and J lost 6 bases, with 7 bases between them. CDR3 length equals 11 residues. CDR1 MNHNS and CDR2 SASEGT come from the germline V gene. The CDR3 region has the DNA TGTGCCAGCAGTGGCGGGACCGAGCAGTACTTC. Protein sequence: CASSGGTEQYF.

The genes are TRBV27 and TRBJ1-2; 10 bases line up with TRBD1. Trimming cost V 4 bases and J 3 bases; bases outside gene matches: 5. In germline, CDR1 is MNHEY, CDR2 SMNVEV (reference sequence). There are 15 residues in the CDR3. The CDR3 DNA follows: TGTGCCAGCAGTTCTAGACAGGGGGCCGACTATGGCTACACCTTC. As protein: CASSSRQGADYGYTF.

The chain combines TRBV29-1 with TRBJ1-2; D uncertain. With 3 bases removed from V and 8 bases from J, the gap between germline ends came to 10 bases. This CDR3 has 11 residues. Germline V CDR1 and CDR2: SQVTM, ANQGSEA. In DNA form, the CDR3 reads TGCAGCGTTGACGACGGTTCGGGCTACACCTTC. Residues: CSVDDGSGYTF.